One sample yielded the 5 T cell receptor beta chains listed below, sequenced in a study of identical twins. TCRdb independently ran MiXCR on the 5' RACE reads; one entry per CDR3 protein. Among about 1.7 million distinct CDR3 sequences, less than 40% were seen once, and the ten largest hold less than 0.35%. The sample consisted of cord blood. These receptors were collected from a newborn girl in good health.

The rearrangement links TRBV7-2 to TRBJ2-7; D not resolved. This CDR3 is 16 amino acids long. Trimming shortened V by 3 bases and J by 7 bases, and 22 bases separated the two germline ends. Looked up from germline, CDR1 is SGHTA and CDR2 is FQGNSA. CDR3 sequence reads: CASSLNYFTFNNEQYF. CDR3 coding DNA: TGTGCCAGCAGCTTGAATTATTTCACTTTCAACAATGAGCAGTACTTC. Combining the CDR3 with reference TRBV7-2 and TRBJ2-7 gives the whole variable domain GAGVSQSPSNKVTEKGKDVELRCDPISGHTALYWYRQSLGQGLEFLIYFQGNSAPDKSGLPSDRFSAERTGGSVSTLTIQRTQQEDSAVYLCASSLNYFTFNNEQYFGPGTRLTVT.

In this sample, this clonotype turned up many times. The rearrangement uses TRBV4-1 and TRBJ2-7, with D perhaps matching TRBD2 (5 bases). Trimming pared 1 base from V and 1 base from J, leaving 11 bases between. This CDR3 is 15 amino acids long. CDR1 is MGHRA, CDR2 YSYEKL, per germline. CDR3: CASSQVSGISYEQYF. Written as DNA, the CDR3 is TGCGCCAGCAGCCAAGTCTCCGGGATTTCCTACGAGCAGTACTTC.

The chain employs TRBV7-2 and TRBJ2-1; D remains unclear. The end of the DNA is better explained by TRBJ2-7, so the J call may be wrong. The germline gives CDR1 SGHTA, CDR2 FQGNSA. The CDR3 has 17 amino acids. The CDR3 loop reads CASSLGPSYSSYNEQYF. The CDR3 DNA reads TGTGCCAGCAGCTTAGGCCCCAGCTACAGCTCCTACAATGAGCAGTACTTC.

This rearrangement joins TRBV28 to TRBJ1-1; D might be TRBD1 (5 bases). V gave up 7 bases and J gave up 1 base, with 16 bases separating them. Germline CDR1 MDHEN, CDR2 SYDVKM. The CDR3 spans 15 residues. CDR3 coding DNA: TGTGCCAGCAATAAACCGGGACGGAAGAACACTGAAGCTTTCTTT. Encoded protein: CASNKPGRKNTEAFF.

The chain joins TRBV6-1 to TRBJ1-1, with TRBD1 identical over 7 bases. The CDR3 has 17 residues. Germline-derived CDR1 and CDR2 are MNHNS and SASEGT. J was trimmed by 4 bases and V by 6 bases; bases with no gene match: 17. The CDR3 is CASRGYGTASPGTEAFF. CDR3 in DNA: TGTGCCAGCAGAGGGTACGGGACAGCCTCTCCGGGCACTGAAGCTTTCTTT.